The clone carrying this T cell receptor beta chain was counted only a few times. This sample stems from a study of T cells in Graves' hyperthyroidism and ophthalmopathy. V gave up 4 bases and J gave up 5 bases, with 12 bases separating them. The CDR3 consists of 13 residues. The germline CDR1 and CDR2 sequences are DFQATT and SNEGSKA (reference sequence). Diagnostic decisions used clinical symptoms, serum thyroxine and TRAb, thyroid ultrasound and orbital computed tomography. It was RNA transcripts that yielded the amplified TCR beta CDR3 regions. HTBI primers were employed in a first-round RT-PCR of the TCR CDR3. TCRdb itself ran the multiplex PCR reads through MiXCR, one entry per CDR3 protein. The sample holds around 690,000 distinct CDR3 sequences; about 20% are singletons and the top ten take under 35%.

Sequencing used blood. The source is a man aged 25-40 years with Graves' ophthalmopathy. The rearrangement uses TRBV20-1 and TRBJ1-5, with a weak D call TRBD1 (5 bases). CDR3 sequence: CSAIDGAHQPQHF. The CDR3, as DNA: TGCAGTGCTATTGACGGGGCGCATCAGCCCCAGCATTTT.